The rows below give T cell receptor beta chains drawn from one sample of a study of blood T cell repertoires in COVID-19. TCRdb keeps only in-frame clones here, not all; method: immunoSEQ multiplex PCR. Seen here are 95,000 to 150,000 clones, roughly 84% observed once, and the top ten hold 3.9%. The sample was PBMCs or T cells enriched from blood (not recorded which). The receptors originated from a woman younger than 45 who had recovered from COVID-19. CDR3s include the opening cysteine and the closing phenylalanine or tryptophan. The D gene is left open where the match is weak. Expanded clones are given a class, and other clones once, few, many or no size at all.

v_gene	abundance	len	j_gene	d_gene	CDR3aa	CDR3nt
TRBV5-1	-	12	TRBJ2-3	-	CASSLLADTQYF	TGCGCCAGCAGCTTGTTAGCAGATACGCAGTATTTT
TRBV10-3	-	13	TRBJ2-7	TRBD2	CASLAGASDEQYF	TGTGCCTCTCTAGCGGGAGCTAGCGACGAGCAGTACTTC
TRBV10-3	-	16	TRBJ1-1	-	CAISEAAGARNTEAFF	TGTGCCATCAGTGAGGCCGCAGGGGCTCGGAACACTGAAGCTTTCTTT
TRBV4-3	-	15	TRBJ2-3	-	CASSRRQAFGDTQYF	TGCGCCAGCAGCCGACGACAGGCCTTCGGAGATACGCAGTATTTT
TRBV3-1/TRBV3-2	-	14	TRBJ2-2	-	CASSRFQGTGELFF	TGTGCCAGCAGCCGCTTCCAGGGAACCGGGGAGCTGTTTTTT
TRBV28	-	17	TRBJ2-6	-	CASSLAGRHSGANVLTF	TGTGCCAGCAGTTTAGCGGGACGGCACTCTGGGGCCAACGTCCTGACTTTC
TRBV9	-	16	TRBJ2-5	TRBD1	CASSVEDRGEQETQYF	TGTGCCAGCAGCGTAGAGGACAGGGGCGAGCAAGAGACCCAGTACTTC
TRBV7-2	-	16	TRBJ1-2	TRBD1	CASSLLTTGGFYGYTF	TGTGCCAGCAGCTTACTGACGACAGGGGGCTTCTATGGCTACACCTTC
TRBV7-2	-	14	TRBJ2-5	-	CASSLGINQETQYF	TGTGCCAGCAGCTTAGGTATAAACCAAGAGACCCAGTACTTC
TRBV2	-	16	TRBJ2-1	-	CASTFGGASSYNEQFF	TGTGCCAGCACATTCGGTGGGGCCAGCTCCTACAATGAGCAGTTCTTC
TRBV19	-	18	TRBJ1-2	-	CASIGPSGGQPIGYGYTF	TGTGCCAGTATCGGTCCCTCCGGGGGGCAACCAATTGGCTATGGCTACACCTTC
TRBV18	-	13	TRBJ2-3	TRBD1	CASSLGQLDTQYF	TGTGCCAGCTCACTGGGACAGTTAGATACGCAGTATTTT
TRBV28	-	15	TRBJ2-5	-	CASSLWATAQETQYF	TGTGCCAGCAGTTTATGGGCCACCGCCCAAGAGACCCAGTACTTC
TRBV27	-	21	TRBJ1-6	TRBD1	CASSFEGAPRGVSSYNSPLHF	TGTGCCAGCAGTTTCGAGGGGGCCCCACGAGGGGTTAGCTCCTATAATTCACCCCTCCACTTT
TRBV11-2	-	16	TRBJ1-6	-	CASRHEGRPHNSPLHF	TGTGCCAGCAGGCACGAAGGGAGGCCCCATAATTCACCCCTCCACTTT
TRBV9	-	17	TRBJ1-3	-	CASSVAALGGSGNTIYF	TGTGCCAGCAGCGTAGCGGCGTTGGGAGGGTCAGGAAACACCATATATTTT
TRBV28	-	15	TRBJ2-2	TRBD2	CASSLPSGTTGELFF	TGTGCCAGCAGTTTGCCTAGCGGGACCACCGGGGAGCTGTTTTTT
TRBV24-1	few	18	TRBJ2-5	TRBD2	CATSDTTGTSGFQETQYF	TGTGCCACCAGTGATACCACCGGGACTAGCGGCTTCCAAGAGACCCAGTACTTC
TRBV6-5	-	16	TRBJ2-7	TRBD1	CASSYSTPGTAYEQYF	TGTGCCAGCAGTTACTCTACACCCGGGACAGCCTACGAGCAGTACTTC
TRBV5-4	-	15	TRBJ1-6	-	CASSPRQGDNSPLHF	TGTGCCAGCAGCCCGAGGCAGGGTGATAATTCACCCCTCCACTTT
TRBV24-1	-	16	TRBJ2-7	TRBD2	CATSDPGLAGHYEQYF	TGTGCCACCAGTGATCCCGGACTAGCGGGCCACTACGAGCAGTACTTC
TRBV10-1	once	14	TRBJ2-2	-	CARSGEWVTGELFF	TGCGCCAGGTCCGGGGAGTGGGTCACCGGGGAGCTGTTTTTT
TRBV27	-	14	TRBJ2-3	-	CASSLSTSTDTQYF	TGTGCCAGCAGTTTATCGACAAGCACAGATACGCAGTATTTT
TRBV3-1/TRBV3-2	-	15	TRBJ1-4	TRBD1	CASSQTGGAEEKLFF	TGTGCCAGCAGCCAAACAGGGGGCGCAGAAGAAAAACTGTTTTTT
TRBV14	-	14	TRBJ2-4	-	CASWAGEVKNIQYF	TGTGCCAGCTGGGCCGGGGAGGTCAAAAACATTCAGTACTTC
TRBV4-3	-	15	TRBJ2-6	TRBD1	CASSQTGAGANVLTF	TGCGCCAGCAGCCAAACAGGGGCAGGGGCCAACGTCCTGACTTTC
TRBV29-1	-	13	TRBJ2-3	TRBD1	CSADRERTDTQYF	TGCAGCGCTGACAGGGAACGCACAGATACGCAGTATTTT
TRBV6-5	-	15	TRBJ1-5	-	CASGEPFYSNQPQHF	TGTGCCAGCGGAGAGCCCTTCTATAGCAATCAGCCCCAGCATTTT
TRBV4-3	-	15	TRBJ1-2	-	CASSQDLGQGYGYTF	TGCGCCAGCAGCCAAGATCTCGGTCAGGGCTATGGCTACACCTTC
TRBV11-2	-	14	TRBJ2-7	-	CASSLQTDSYEQYF	TGTGCCAGCAGCCTCCAGACAGACTCCTACGAGCAGTACTTC
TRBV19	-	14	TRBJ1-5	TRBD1	CASMPRDSFKPQHF	TGTGCCAGTATGCCCAGGGACAGCTTCAAGCCCCAGCATTTT
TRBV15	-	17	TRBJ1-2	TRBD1	CATSTTQDREGNYGYTF	TGTGCCACCAGCACTACCCAGGACAGGGAAGGGAACTATGGCTACACCTTC
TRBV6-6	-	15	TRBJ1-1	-	CASSPPGSQNTEAFF	TGTGCCAGCAGTCCCCCCGGGAGCCAGAACACTGAAGCTTTCTTT
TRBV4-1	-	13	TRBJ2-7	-	CASSPVGRYEQYF	TGCGCCAGCAGCCCCGTCGGTCGTTACGAGCAGTACTTC
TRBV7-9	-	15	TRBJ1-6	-	CASSRRTANNSPLHF	TGTGCCAGCAGCCGCCGGACAGCAAATAATTCACCCCTCCACTTT
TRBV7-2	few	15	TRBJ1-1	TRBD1	CASSYGQARGAEAFF	TGTGCCAGCAGCTACGGACAGGCCCGAGGGGCTGAAGCTTTCTTT
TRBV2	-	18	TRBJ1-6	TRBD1	CASSVWGTGGSYNSPLHF	TGTGCCAGCAGTGTGTGGGGGACAGGAGGCTCCTATAATTCACCCCTCCACTTT
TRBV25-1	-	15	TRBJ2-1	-	CASSEISGVSNEQFF	TGTGCCAGCAGTGAAATATCGGGAGTGAGCAATGAGCAGTTCTTC
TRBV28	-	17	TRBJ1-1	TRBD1	CASSSPGQGDRNTEAFF	TGTGCCAGCAGTTCCCCGGGACAGGGGGACCGAAACACTGAAGCTTTCTTT
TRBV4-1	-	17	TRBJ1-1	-	CASSQGAGRRADTEAFF	TGCGCCAGCAGCCAAGGGGCAGGGCGTCGCGCGGACACTGAAGCTTTCTTT
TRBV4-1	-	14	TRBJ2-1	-	CASSQTPYDNEQFF	TGCGCCAGCAGCCAAACCCCCTATGACAATGAGCAGTTCTTC
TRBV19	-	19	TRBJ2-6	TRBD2	CASSLWTRWGSSGANVLTF	TGTGCCAGTAGTCTCTGGACTAGATGGGGTAGCTCTGGGGCCAACGTCCTGACTTTC